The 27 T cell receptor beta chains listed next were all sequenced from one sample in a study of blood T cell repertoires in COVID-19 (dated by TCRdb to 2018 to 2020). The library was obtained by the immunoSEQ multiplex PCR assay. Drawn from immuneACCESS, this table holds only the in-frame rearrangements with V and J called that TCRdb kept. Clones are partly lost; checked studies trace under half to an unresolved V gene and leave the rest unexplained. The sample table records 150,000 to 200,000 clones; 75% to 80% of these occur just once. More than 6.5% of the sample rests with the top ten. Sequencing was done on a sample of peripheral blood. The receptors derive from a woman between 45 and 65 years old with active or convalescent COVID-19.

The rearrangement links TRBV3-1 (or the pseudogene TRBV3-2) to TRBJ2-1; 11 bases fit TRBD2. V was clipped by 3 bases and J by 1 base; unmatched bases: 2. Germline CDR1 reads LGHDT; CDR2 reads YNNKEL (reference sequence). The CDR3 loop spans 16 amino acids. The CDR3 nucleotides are TGTGCCAGCAGCCAGACTAGCGGGATTTCCTACAATGAGCAGTTCTTC. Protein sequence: CASSQTSGISYNEQFF.

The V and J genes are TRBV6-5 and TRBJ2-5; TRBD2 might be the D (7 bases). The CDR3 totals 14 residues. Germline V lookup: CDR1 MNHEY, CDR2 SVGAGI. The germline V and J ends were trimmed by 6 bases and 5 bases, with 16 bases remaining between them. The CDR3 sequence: CASRYGGGGETQYF. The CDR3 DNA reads TGTGCCAGCAGATACGGAGGGGGAGGGGAGACCCAGTACTTC.

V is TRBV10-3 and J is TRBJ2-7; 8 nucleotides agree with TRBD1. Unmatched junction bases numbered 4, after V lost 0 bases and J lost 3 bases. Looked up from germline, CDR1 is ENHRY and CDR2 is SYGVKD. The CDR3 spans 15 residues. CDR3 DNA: TGTGCCATCAGTGAGTCCGGACAGGGATTCTACGAGCAGTACTTC. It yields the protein CAISESGQGFYEQYF.

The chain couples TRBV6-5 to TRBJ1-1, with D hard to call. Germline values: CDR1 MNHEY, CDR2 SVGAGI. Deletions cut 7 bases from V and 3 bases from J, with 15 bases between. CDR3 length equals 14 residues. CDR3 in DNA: TGTGCCAGCAACTCCCCCGGCGAGGACACTGAAGCTTTCTTT. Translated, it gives CASNSPGEDTEAFF.

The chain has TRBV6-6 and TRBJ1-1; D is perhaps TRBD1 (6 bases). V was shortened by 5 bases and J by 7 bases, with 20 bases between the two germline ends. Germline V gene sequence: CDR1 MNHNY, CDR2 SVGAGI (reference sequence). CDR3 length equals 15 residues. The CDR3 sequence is CASSPTGQQRGEAFF. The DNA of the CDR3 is TGTGCCAGCAGTCCCACCGGACAGCAAAGGGGTGAAGCTTTCTTT.

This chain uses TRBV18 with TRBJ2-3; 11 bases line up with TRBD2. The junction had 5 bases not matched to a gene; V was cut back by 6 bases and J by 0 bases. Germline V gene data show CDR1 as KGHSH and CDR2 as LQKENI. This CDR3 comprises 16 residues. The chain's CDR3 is CASSLIAGGSTDTQYF. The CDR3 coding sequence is TGTGCCAGCTCCCTCATAGCGGGAGGGAGCACAGATACGCAGTATTTT.

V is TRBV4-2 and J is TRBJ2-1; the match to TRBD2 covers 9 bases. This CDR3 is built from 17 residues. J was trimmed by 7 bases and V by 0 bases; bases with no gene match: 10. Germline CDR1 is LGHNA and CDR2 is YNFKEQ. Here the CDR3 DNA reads TGTGCCAGCAGCCAAGATATAAGGCGGGGGGGGGCTAATGAGCAGTTCTTC. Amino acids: CASSQDIRRGGANEQFF.

CDR3 amino acids: CASSLMGGNEQFF. CDR3 sequence (DNA): TGCGCCAGCAGCTTGATGGGGGGCAATGAGCAGTTCTTC. The chain employs TRBV5-1 and TRBJ2-1; TRBD2 is a possible D gene (6 bases). Per germline, CDR1 SGHRS and CDR2 YFSETQ. Trimming left V 1 base short and J 6 bases short, with 8 bases between. There are 13 residues in the CDR3.

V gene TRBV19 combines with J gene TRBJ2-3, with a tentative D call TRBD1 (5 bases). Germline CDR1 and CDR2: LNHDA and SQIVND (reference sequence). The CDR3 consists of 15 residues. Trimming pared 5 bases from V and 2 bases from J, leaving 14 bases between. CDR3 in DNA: TGTGCCAGTAGTTTAACAGGCACTAACACAGATACGCAGTATTTT. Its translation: CASSLTGTNTDTQYF.

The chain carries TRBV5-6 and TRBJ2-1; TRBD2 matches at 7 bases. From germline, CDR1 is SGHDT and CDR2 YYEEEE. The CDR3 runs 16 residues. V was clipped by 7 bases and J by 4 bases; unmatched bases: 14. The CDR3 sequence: CASPGWAGDLYNEQFF. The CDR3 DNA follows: TGTGCCAGCCCTGGCTGGGCGGGGGACCTTTACAATGAGCAGTTCTTC.

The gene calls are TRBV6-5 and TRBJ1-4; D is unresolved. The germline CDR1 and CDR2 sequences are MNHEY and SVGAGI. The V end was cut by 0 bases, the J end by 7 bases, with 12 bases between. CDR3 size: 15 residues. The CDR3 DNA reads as TGTGCCAGCAGTTACTCGACGGCCAGAGGTGAAAAACTGTTTTTT. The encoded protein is CASSYSTARGEKLFF.

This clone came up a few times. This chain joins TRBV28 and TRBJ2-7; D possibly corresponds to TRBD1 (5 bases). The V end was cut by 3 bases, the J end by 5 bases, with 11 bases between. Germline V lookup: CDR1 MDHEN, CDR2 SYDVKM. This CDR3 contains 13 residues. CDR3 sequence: CASSLGQGNEQYF. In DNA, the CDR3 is TGTGCCAGCAGTTTGGGGCAGGGAAACGAGCAGTACTTC.

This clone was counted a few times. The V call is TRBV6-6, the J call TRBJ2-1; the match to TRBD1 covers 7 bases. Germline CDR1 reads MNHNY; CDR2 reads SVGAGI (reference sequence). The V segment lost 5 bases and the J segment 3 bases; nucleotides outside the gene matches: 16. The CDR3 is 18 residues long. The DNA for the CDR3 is TGTGCCAGCAGTCAAAAGGACCGAATGACAGGGAACTACAATGAGCAGTTCTTC. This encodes CASSQKDRMTGNYNEQFF.

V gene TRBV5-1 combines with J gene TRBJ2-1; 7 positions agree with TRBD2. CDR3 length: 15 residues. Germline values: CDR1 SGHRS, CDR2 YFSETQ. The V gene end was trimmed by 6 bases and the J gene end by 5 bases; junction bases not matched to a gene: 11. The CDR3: CASMEAGGSHNEQFF. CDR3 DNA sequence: TGCGCCAGCATGGAGGCTGGCGGGAGCCACAATGAGCAGTTCTTC.

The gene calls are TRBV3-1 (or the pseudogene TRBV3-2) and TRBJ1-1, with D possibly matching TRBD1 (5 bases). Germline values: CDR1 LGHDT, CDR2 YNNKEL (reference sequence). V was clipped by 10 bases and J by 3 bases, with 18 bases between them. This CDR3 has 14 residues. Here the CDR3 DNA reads TGTGCCACCGGAGGGCGGGACGTGGACACTGAAGCTTTCTTT. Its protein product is CATGGRDVDTEAFF.

This CDR3 is CASSLGTGLETQYF. DNA for the CDR3: TGCGCCAGCAGCCTTGGGACAGGGCTAGAGACCCAGTACTTC. The J gene is TRBJ2-5, the V gene TRBV5-1, with 9 nucleotides matching TRBD1. Germline CDR1 and CDR2: SGHRS and YFSETQ. The junction had 5 bases not matched to a gene; V was cut back by 4 bases and J by 4 bases. The CDR3 runs 14 residues.

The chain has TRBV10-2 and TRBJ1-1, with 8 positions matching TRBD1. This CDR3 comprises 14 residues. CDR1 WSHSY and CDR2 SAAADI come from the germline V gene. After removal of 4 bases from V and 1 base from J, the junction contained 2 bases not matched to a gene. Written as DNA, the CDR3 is TGCGCCAGCAGTGTAACAGGGGGGAACACTGAAGCTTTCTTT. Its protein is CASSVTGGNTEAFF.

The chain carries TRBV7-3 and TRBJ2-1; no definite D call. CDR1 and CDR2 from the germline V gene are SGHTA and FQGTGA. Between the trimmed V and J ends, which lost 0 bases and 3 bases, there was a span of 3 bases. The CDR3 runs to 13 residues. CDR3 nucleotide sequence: TGTGCCAGCAGCTTAACCAGCTACAATGAGCAGTTCTTC. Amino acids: CASSLTSYNEQFF.

CDR3 nucleotide sequence: TGTGCCAGCGAAACCGGGACAGGGTGGATCAACTATGGCTACACCTTC. Translation: CASETGTGWINYGYTF. The rearrangement uses TRBV19 and TRBJ1-2, with TRBD1 matching 9 bases. V lost 9 bases, J lost 2 bases, and 13 bases stayed unmatched. This CDR3 spans 16 amino acids. The V gene's germline CDR1 is LNHDA and CDR2 SQIVND (reference sequence). Full variable domain (rest looked up from reference TRBV19 and TRBJ1-2): DGGITQSPKYLFRKEGQNVTLSCEQNLNHDAMYWYRQDPGQGLRLIYYSQIVNDFQKGDIAEGYSVSREKKESFPLTVTSAQKNPTAFYLCASETGTGWINYGYTFGSGTRLTVV.

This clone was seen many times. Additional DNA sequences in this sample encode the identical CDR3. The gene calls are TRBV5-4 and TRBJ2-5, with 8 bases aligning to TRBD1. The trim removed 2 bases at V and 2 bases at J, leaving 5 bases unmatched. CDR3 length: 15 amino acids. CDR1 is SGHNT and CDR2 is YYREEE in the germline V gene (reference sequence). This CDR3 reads CASSFDRGFQETQYF. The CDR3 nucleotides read TGTGCCAGCAGCTTCGACAGGGGTTTTCAAGAGACCCAGTACTTC.

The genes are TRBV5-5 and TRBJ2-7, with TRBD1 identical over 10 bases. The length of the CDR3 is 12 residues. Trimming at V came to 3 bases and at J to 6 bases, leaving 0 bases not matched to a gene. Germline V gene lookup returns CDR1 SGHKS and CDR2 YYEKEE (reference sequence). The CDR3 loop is CASSWTGGEQYF. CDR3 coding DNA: TGTGCCAGCAGCTGGACAGGGGGCGAGCAGTACTTC.

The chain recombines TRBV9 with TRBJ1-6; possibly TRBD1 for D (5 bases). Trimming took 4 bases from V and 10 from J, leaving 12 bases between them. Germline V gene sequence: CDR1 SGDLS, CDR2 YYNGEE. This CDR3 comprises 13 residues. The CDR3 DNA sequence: TGTGCCAGCAGCCGCCTCAGGGAATCACCCCTCCACTTT. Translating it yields CASSRLRESPLHF.

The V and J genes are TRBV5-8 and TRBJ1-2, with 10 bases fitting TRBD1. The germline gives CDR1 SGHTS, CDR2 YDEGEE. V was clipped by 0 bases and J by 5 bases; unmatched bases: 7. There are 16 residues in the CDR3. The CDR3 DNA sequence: TGTGCCAGCAGCTTGGACGTGACAGGGGGCTATTATGGCTACACCTTC. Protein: CASSLDVTGGYYGYTF.

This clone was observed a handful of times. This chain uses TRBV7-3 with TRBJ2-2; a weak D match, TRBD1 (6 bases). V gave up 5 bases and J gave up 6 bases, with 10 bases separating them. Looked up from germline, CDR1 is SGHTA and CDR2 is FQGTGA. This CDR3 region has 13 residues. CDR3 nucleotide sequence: TGTGCCAGCAGCACGCCAGGGGCCGGGGAGCTGTTTTTT. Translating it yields CASSTPGAGELFF.

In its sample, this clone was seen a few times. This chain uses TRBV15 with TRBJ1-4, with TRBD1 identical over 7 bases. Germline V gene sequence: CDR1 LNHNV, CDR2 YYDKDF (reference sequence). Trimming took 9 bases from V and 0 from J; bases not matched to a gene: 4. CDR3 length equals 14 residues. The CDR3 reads CATGQDATNEKLFF. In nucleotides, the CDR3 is TGTGCCACAGGACAGGATGCAACTAATGAAAAACTGTTTTTT.

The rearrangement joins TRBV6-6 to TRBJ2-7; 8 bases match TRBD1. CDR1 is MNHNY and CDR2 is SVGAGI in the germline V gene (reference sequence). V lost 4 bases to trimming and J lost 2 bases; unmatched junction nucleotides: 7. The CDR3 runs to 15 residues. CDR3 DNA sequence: TGTGCCAGCAGTTCGACAGGGGCCGCGGCCTACGAGCAGTACTTC. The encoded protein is CASSSTGAAAYEQYF.

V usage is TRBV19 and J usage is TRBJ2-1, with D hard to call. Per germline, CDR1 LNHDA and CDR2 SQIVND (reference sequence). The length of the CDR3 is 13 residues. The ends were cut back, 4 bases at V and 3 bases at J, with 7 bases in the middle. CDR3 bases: TGTGCCAGTAGTACTGCTAGCTACAATGAGCAGTTCTTC. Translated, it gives CASSTASYNEQFF.